These T cell receptor beta chains were read from a single sample in a study of PD-L1 blockade in urothelial cancer. Clones were sequenced by immunoSEQ multiplex PCR, and TCRdb holds only the in-frame ones, with some missing. The sample records around 40,000 clones, 91% being singletons. The material was PBMCs, obtained around atezolizumab (anti-PD-L1) treatment. The receptors were sampled from a woman between 55 and 75 years old with urothelial cancer. Both conserved end residues are part of each CDR3. Fields, in order: CDR3 protein, CDR3 DNA, clone size, J gene, D gene, V gene. A D gene is named only where the DNA matches it firmly. Clone sizes are given selectively: once, few, many, or a class where the clone is expanded.

CDR3: CATSRDRQGARETQYF; DNA: TGTGCCACCAGCAGAGATCGGCAGGGGGCGCGAGAGACCCAGTACTTC; size: .; J: TRBJ2-5; D: TRBD1; V: TRBV15
CDR3: CASSQDVRGNEQYF; DNA: TGCGCCAGCAGCCAAGATGTCAGGGGGAACGAGCAGTACTTC; size: .; J: TRBJ2-7; D: TRBD1; V: TRBV4-1
CDR3: CASSLLTVSAVKEQYF; DNA: TGCGCCAGCAGCTTGCTTACAGTATCTGCAGTAAAGGAGCAGTACTTC; size: .; J: TRBJ2-7; D: .; V: TRBV5-1
CDR3: CASSEGGWGDKNIQYF; DNA: TGTGCCAGCAGTGAAGGGGGTTGGGGGGACAAAAACATTCAGTACTTC; size: .; J: TRBJ2-4; D: .; V: TRBV2
CDR3: CASTSLTVQYF; DNA: TGTGCCAGCACCTCCCTGACAGTGCAGTACTTC; size: .; J: TRBJ2-7; D: .; V: TRBV6-5
CDR3: CASSLWTSAHNEQFF; DNA: TGTGCCAGCAGCTTATGGACTAGCGCCCACAATGAGCAGTTCTTC; size: .; J: TRBJ2-1; D: TRBD2; V: TRBV11-1
CDR3: CASGMDRVSEQYF; DNA: TGTGCCAGCGGAATGGACAGGGTCTCCGAGCAGTACTTC; size: .; J: TRBJ2-7; D: TRBD1; V: TRBV2
CDR3: CASSPRAGGPSYEQYF; DNA: TGTGCCAGCTCACCGCGAGCGGGAGGGCCTTCCTACGAGCAGTACTTC; size: .; J: TRBJ2-7; D: TRBD2; V: TRBV18
CDR3: CASSQERVTDTQYF; DNA: TGTGCCAGCAGCCAAGAAAGAGTTACAGATACGCAGTATTTT; size: .; J: TRBJ2-3; D: .; V: TRBV14
CDR3: CASSLVGDRGLGLFF; DNA: TGTGCCAGCAGCTTGGTCGGGGACAGGGGGCTAGGGCTGTTTTTT; size: once; J: TRBJ2-2; D: TRBD1; V: TRBV5-4
CDR3: CASSLQPNTGELFF; DNA: TGCGCCAGCAGTCTACAGCCCAACACCGGGGAGCTGTTTTTT; size: once; J: TRBJ2-2; D: .; V: TRBV5-1
CDR3: CASSFRDRGRGYTF; DNA: TGTGCCAGCAGCTTCCGGGACAGGGGGCGAGGCTACACCTTC; size: .; J: TRBJ1-2; D: TRBD1; V: TRBV7-2
CDR3: CASSTRLRSYNEQFF; DNA: TGTGCCAGCAGTACCCGACTAAGGTCCTACAATGAGCAGTTCTTC; size: .; J: TRBJ2-1; D: .; V: TRBV28
CDR3: CASSYVASGRLYEQYF; DNA: TGTGCCAGCAGTTACGTCGCTAGCGGGAGGCTCTACGAGCAGTACTTC; size: .; J: TRBJ2-7; D: TRBD2; V: TRBV6-6
CDR3: CASSLSGTLGSYEQYF; DNA: TGTGCCAGCAGTTTATCCGGGACACTGGGCTCCTACGAGCAGTACTTC; size: .; J: TRBJ2-7; D: .; V: TRBV28
CDR3: CASIRDRGNEQYF; DNA: TGTGCCAGCATTCGGGACAGGGGCAACGAGCAGTACTTC; size: .; J: TRBJ2-7; D: TRBD1; V: TRBV28
CDR3: CASSLPTVNTEAFF; DNA: TGCGCCAGCAGCTTGCCTACAGTTAACACTGAAGCTTTCTTT; size: .; J: TRBJ1-1; D: .; V: TRBV5-1
CDR3: CAISDTGTEYEQYF; DNA: TGTGCCATCAGTGATACCGGGACAGAATACGAGCAGTACTTC; size: .; J: TRBJ2-7; D: TRBD1; V: TRBV10-3
CDR3: CASSNRQGLTGELFF; DNA: TGTGCCAGCAGTAACCGACAGGGGCTCACCGGGGAGCTGTTTTTT; size: .; J: TRBJ2-2; D: TRBD1; V: TRBV6-6
CDR3: CAWSVRRAEGYTF; DNA: TGTGCCTGGAGTGTACGGAGGGCAGAGGGCTACACCTTC; size: once; J: TRBJ1-2; D: .; V: TRBV30
CDR3: CASSIFAAGGSYEQYF; DNA: TGTGCCAGTAGTATTTTCGCCGCGGGGGGGTCCTACGAGCAGTACTTC; size: .; J: TRBJ2-7; D: TRBD2; V: TRBV19
CDR3: CASSLYPGLASNEQFF; DNA: TGCGCCAGCAGCCTCTACCCGGGACTAGCGTCGAATGAGCAGTTCTTC; size: .; J: TRBJ2-1; D: TRBD2; V: TRBV4-3
CDR3: CASSFMTGLNQPQHF; DNA: TGTGCCAGCAGCTTTATGACAGGGCTAAATCAGCCCCAGCATTTT; size: .; J: TRBJ1-5; D: TRBD1; V: TRBV7-8
CDR3: CASSPAGTGGYGYTF; DNA: TGTGCCAGCAGCCCGGCCGGGACAGGGGGCTATGGCTACACCTTC; size: .; J: TRBJ1-2; D: TRBD1; V: TRBV28
CDR3: CASSLFVQGMRETQYF; DNA: TGTGCCAGCAGTTTATTTGTACAGGGAATGAGGGAGACCCAGTACTTC; size: .; J: TRBJ2-5; D: .; V: TRBV28
CDR3: CASSLGGRGDDFF; DNA: TGTGCCAGCAGTCTCGGAGGGCGGGGGGATGATTTCTTT; size: .; J: TRBJ1-1; D: .; V: TRBV28
CDR3: CASSLGMLAGVFEQYF; DNA: TGTGCCAGCAGCTTAGGTATGCTAGCGGGAGTGTTCGAGCAGTACTTC; size: .; J: TRBJ2-7; D: TRBD2; V: TRBV7-9
CDR3: CSAQGAFNQPQHF; DNA: TGCAGCGCCCAGGGGGCGTTTAATCAGCCCCAGCATTTT; size: .; J: TRBJ1-5; D: TRBD1; V: TRBV29-1